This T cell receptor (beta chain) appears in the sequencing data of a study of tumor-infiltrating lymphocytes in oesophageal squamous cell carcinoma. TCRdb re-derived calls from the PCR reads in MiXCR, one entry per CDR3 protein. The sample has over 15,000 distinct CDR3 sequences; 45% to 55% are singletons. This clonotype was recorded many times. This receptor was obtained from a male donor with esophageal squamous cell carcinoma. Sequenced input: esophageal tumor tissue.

The DNA of the CDR3 is TGTGCCACCAGCGAGGCGGGAGAGCAGTACTTC. It codes for CATSEAGEQYF. The rearrangement uses TRBV15 and TRBJ2-3; D is perhaps TRBD2 (6 bases). The better agreement between TRBJ2-7 and the DNA end casts doubt on the J call. The CDR3 consists of 11 residues. Germline V gives CDR1 LNHNV, CDR2 YYDKDF (reference sequence).